The text below deals with one TCR beta chain. Its antigen remains unknown. The data derive from a study of T cell responses to AZD1222 COVID-19 vaccine. Study-level points and caveats: Vaccine-associated CD4 TCRs ranged over spike, dominating at 160-218 and 743-854. In a largely white British group with more females than males, clonal diversity was possibly underestimated. Only 6 or 7 individuals given AZD1222 were seropositive at baseline.

Measured with immunoSEQ multiplex PCR; TCRdb has only the in-frame clones, and not every one. The sample lists more than 35,000 clones, around 77% occurring once. The CDR3 has 14 residues. Trimming pared 3 bases from V and 4 bases from J, leaving 9 bases between. Germline CDR1 and CDR2: SGHVS and FNYEAQ. The receptor comes from an adult who received the MenACWY meningococcal vaccine as a control. The chain couples TRBV7-6 to TRBJ2-2; tentative D call: TRBD1 (6 bases). The source was peripheral blood, collected 28 days after the second dose of the MenACWY control vaccine. CDR3 DNA sequence: TGTGCCAGCAGCTTGGACAGTTTCACCGGGGAGCTGTTTTTT. Amino acid sequence: CASSLDSFTGELFF.